The T cell receptor (beta chain) described here comes from a study of blood T cell repertoires in COVID-19. Ages ranged from roughly 18 to 100 years, with residence in 20 to 30 US areas. Sequencing used immunoSEQ multiplex PCR; TCRdb keeps in-frame clones, though not all of them. The sample has 250,000 to 300,000 clones; 89% are singletons. Deletions cut 4 bases from V and 9 bases from J, with 13 bases between. CDR1 is MNHEY and CDR2 is SMNVEV in the germline V gene (reference sequence). The CDR3 covers 14 residues. The source is a woman aged 45-59 years who had been exposed to COVID-19. Sequenced material: PBMCs or T cells enriched from blood (not recorded which). The genes are TRBV27 and TRBJ1-6; D might be TRBD1 (5 bases). As DNA, the CDR3 is TGTGCCAGCAGTTCCCCGGGACTTTCTTCACCCCTCCACTTT. It encodes CASSSPGLSSPLHF.